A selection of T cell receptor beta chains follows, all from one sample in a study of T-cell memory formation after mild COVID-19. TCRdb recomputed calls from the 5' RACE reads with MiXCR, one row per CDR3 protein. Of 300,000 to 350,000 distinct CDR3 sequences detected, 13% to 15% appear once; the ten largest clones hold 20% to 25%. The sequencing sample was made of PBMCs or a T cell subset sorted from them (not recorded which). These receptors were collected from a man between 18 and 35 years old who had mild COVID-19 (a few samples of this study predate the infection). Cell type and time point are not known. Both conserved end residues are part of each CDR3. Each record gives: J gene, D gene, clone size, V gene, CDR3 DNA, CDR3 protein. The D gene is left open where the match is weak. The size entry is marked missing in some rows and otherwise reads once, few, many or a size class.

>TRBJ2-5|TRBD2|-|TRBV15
TGTGCCACCAGCAGAGATGGGCCGGGAGGAACACAAGAGACCCAGTACTTC
CATSRDGPGGTQETQYF
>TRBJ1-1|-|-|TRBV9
TGTGCCAGCAGCGTATCACAGGGAGGCACTGAAGCTTTCTTT
CASSVSQGGTEAFF
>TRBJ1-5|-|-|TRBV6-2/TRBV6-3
TGTGCCAGCAGTTATCTACAAAGCAATCAGCCCCAGCATTTT
CASSYLQSNQPQHF
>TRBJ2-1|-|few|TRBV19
TGTGCCAGTAGTCCGGGGATTAGCTCCTACAATGAGCAGTTCTTC
CASSPGISSYNEQFF
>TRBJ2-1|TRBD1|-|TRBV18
TGTGCCAGCTCCCCGACAGGGGCAGAGCAGTTCTTC
CASSPTGAEQFF
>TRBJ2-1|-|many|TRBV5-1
TGCGCCAGCAGCCCCGGTCGGACCTCCTACAATGAGCAGTTCTTC
CASSPGRTSYNEQFF
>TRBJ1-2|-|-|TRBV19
TGTGCCAGTAGTAATGGGGGCGCGGGGAACTATGGCTACACCTTC
CASSNGGAGNYGYTF
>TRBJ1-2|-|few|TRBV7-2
TGTGCCAGCAGGGAGGGGGGGCGCCTAACAGAAGGCTACACCTTC
CASREGGRLTEGYTF
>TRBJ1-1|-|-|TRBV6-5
TGTGCCAGCAGTCAGAGTGGACGTAAAGCTTTCTTT
CASSQSGRKAFF
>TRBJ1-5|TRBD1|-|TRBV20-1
TGCAGTGCTAACAGGGGGAATCAGCCCCAGCATTTT
CSANRGNQPQHF
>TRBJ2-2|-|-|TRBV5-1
TGCGCCAGCAGCCCCCTCCCGGCAGCTAACACCGGGGAGCTGTTTTTT
CASSPLPAANTGELFF
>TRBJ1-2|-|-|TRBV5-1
TGCGCCAGCAGCTTGGAGGGGCTGAATGGCTACACCTTC
CASSLEGLNGYTF
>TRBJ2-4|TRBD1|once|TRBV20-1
TGCAGTGCTCAAGCTCGGACAGGGAGGTTTTCGGACATTCAGTACTTC
CSAQARTGRFSDIQYF
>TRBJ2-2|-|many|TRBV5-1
TGCGCCAGCAGCTTTACCGGACTTCCCGGGGAGCTGTTTTTT
CASSFTGLPGELFF
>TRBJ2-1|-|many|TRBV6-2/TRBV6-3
TGTGCCAGCAGTTACTCTGGATACAATGAGCAGTTCTTC
CASSYSGYNEQFF
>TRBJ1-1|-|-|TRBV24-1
TGTGCCACCAGTGACGGGTCGAACACTGAAGCTTTCTTT
CATSDGSNTEAFF
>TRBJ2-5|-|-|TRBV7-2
TGTGCCAGCAGCCCTGGGGCAGTTTTACAAGAGACCCAGTACTTC
CASSPGAVLQETQYF
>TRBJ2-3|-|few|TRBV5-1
TGCGCCAGCAGCTTCGAGCGGGTTCGGACAGATACGCAGTATTTT
CASSFERVRTDTQYF
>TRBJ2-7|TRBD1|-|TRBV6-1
TGTGCCAGCAGTGAACGGGACAGGGGAGTTAATAACGAGCAGTACTTC
CASSERDRGVNNEQYF
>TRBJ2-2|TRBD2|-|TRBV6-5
TGTGCCAGCAGTTACAGCCTAGCGGGCACCGGGGAGCTGTTTTTT
CASSYSLAGTGELFF
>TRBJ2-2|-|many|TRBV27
TGTGCCAGCAGTTTGAGAGGGATCGGGGAGCTGTTTTTT
CASSLRGIGELFF
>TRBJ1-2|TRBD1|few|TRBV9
TGTGCCAGCAGCGCCGGACAGGACAACTATGGCTACACCTTC
CASSAGQDNYGYTF
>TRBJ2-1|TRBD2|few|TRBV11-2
TGTGCCAGCAGCTCCCTAGCGGGGTACAATGAGCAGTTCTTC
CASSSLAGYNEQFF
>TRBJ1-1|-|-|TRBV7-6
TGTGCCAGCAGCTCTTGGGACACTGAAGCTTTCTTT
CASSSWDTEAFF
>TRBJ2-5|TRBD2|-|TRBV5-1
TGCGCCAGCACCAAGGACAGTAGCGGGGGTGAGACCCAGTACTTC
CASTKDSSGGETQYF
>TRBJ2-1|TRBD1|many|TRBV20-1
TGCAGTGCTCATGCCACTGAGGGACAGGGGTACAATGAGCAGTTCTTC
CSAHATEGQGYNEQFF
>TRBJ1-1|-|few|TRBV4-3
TGCGCCAGCAGCCAAATGTCTCGGGGGGCAGGGGAAGCTTTCTTT
CASSQMSRGAGEAFF
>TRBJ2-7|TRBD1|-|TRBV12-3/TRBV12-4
TGTGCCAGCTCACCAGGGACAGGGAGCTCCTACGAGCAGTACTTC
CASSPGTGSSYEQYF
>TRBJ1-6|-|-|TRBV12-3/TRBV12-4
TGTGCCAGCACCCCGGACAATTATAATTCACCCCTCCACTTT
CASTPDNYNSPLHF
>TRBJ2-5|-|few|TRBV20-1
TGCAGTGCTTACCTCGGGGGGCTCGAAGAGACCCAGTACTTC
CSAYLGGLEETQYF
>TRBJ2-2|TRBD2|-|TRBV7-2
TGTGCCAGCAGCCCCGGTGGTAGCGGGGGGACCGGGGAGCTGTTTTTT
CASSPGGSGGTGELFF
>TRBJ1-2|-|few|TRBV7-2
TGTGCCAGCAGCGCCCGGGACCTTGGAGGCTACACCTTC
CASSARDLGGYTF
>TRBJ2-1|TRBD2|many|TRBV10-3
TGTGCCATCACAACGGGGGGAAACCACAATGAGCAGTTCTTC
CAITTGGNHNEQFF
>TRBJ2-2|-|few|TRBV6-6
TGTGCCGCCTTTGGGACGCATAACCGGGACACCGGGGAGCTGTTTTTT
CAAFGTHNRDTGELFF
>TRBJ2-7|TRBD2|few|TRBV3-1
TGTGCCAGCAGACTGGGACTAGCGGACTCCTACGAGCAGTACTTC
CASRLGLADSYEQYF
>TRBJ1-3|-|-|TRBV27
TGTGCCAGCAGTTCTCGCGGCTACTCTGGAAACACCATATATTTT
CASSSRGYSGNTIYF
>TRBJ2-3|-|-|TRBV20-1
TGCAGTGCTACCCTGGCCGGGGAAGTCACAGATACGCAGTATTTT
CSATLAGEVTDTQYF
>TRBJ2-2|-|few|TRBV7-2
TGTGCCAGCAGCTTTGTGCGGAACGGGGAGCTGTTTTTT
CASSFVRNGELFF
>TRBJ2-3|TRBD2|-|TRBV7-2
TGTGCCAGCAGCGTATTTTCCCAGCGGGGGGCAGATACGCAGTATTTT
CASSVFSQRGADTQYF
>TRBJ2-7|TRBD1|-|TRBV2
TGTGCCAGCAGCCCGGGACAGGAGTTGGAGCAGTACTTC
CASSPGQELEQYF